This T cell receptor beta chain was sequenced for a study of beta chain features in type 1 diabetes. The germline V gene encodes CDR1 PRHDT and CDR2 FYEKMQ (reference sequence). After removal of 5 bases from V and 3 bases from J, the junction contained 10 bases not matched to a gene. This CDR3 contains 18 residues. The isolated RNA, all of it, was reverse transcribed, so expressed TCRB transcripts were what got sequenced. TCRdb's copy holds only in-frame clones and misses some; the assay was immunoSEQ multiplex PCR. The table records hundreds of thousands of clones, under 20% of them present only once. This clone was detected a few times.

V and J are TRBV13 and TRBJ2-1; 13 bases are a match to TRBD2. The sequence was obtained from a woman younger than 30 in good health. What was sequenced was naive CD4+ T cells from blood. This chain's CDR3 is CASSRTSGSGLVYNEQFF. The CDR3 region has the DNA TGTGCCAGCAGCCGGACTAGCGGGAGTGGATTGGTCTACAATGAGCAGTTCTTC.